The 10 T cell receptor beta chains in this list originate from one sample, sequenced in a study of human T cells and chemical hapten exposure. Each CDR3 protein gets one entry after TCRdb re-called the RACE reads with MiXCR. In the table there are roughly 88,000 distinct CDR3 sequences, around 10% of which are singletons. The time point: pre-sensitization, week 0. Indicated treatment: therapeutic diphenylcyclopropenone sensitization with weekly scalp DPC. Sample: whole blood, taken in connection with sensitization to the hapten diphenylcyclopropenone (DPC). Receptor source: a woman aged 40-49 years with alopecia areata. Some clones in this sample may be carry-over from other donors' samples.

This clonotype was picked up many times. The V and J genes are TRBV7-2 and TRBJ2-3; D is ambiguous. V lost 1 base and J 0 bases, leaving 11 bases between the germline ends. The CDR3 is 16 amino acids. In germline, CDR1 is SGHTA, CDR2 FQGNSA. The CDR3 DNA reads TGTGCCAGCAGCTTAGTAGTCTCTGGGAGCACAGATACGCAGTATTTT. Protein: CASSLVVSGSTDTQYF.

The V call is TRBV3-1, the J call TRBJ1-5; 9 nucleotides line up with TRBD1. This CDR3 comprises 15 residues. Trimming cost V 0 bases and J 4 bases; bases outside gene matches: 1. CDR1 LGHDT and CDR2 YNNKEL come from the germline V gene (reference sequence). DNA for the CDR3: TGTGCCAGCAGCCAAGAAGGGACAGGGAATCAGCCCCAGCATTTT. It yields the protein CASSQEGTGNQPQHF.

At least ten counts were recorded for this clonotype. The CDR3 DNA reads as TGTGCCGCCGGGCCCACGTATTGGGGCTACACCTTC. Translated: CAAGPTYWGYTF. V and J are TRBV28 and TRBJ1-2, with D unclear. The CDR3 is 12 amino acids. From germline, CDR1 is MDHEN and CDR2 SYDVKM. The V and J ends lost 11 bases and 8 bases respectively, with 18 bases between them.

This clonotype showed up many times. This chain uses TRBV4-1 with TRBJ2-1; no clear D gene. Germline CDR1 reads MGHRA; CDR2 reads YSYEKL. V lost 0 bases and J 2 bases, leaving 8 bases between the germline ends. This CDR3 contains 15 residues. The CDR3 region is CASSQERLAYNEQFF. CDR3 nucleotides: TGCGCCAGCAGCCAAGAACGCCTAGCCTACAATGAGCAGTTCTTC.

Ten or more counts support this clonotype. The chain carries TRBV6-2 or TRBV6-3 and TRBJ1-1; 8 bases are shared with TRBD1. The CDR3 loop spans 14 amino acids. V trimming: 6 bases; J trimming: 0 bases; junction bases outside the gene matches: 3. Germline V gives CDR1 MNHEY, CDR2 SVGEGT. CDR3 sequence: CASRPQGVNTEAFF. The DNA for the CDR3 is TGTGCCAGCAGGCCACAGGGGGTGAACACTGAAGCTTTCTTT.

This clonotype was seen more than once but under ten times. The chain's CDR3 is CASSQDEVPSNGYTF. The CDR3 nucleotides are TGTGCCAGCAGCCAAGATGAGGTTCCTTCCAATGGCTACACCTTC. The rearrangement uses TRBV3-1 and TRBJ1-2; no clear D gene. This CDR3 has 15 amino acids. In germline, CDR1 is LGHDT, CDR2 YNNKEL (reference sequence). V was pared by 0 bases and J by 6 bases, with 14 bases between.

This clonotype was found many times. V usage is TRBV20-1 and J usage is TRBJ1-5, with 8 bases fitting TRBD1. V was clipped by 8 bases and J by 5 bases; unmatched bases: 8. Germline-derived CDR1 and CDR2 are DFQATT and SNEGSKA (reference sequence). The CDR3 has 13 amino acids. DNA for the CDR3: TGCAGTACCACAGGGGGTCGGGATCAGCCCCAGCATTTT. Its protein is CSTTGGRDQPQHF.

CDR3 sequence: CATPARENHYEQYF. CDR3 in DNA: TGTGCCACCCCAGCTAGAGAAAATCACTACGAGCAGTACTTC. This chain connects TRBV19 to TRBJ2-7; no clear D. The CDR3 has 14 residues. Germline CDR1 LNHDA, CDR2 SQIVND (reference sequence). Between the trimmed V and J ends, which lost 10 bases and 3 bases, there was a span of 19 bases.

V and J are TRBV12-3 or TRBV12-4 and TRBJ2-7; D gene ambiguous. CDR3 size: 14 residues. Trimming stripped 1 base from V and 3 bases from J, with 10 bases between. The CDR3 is CASSLGLSIYEQYF. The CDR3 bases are TGTGCCAGCAGTTTAGGGCTGTCGATCTACGAGCAGTACTTC.

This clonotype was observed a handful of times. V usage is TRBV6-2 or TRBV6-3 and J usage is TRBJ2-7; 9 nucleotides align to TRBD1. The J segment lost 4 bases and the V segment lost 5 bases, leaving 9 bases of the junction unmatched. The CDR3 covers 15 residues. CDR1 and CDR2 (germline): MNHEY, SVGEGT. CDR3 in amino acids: CASSTQGALRYEQYF. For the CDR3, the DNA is TGTGCCAGCAGTACACAGGGGGCGCTTAGGTACGAGCAGTACTTC.